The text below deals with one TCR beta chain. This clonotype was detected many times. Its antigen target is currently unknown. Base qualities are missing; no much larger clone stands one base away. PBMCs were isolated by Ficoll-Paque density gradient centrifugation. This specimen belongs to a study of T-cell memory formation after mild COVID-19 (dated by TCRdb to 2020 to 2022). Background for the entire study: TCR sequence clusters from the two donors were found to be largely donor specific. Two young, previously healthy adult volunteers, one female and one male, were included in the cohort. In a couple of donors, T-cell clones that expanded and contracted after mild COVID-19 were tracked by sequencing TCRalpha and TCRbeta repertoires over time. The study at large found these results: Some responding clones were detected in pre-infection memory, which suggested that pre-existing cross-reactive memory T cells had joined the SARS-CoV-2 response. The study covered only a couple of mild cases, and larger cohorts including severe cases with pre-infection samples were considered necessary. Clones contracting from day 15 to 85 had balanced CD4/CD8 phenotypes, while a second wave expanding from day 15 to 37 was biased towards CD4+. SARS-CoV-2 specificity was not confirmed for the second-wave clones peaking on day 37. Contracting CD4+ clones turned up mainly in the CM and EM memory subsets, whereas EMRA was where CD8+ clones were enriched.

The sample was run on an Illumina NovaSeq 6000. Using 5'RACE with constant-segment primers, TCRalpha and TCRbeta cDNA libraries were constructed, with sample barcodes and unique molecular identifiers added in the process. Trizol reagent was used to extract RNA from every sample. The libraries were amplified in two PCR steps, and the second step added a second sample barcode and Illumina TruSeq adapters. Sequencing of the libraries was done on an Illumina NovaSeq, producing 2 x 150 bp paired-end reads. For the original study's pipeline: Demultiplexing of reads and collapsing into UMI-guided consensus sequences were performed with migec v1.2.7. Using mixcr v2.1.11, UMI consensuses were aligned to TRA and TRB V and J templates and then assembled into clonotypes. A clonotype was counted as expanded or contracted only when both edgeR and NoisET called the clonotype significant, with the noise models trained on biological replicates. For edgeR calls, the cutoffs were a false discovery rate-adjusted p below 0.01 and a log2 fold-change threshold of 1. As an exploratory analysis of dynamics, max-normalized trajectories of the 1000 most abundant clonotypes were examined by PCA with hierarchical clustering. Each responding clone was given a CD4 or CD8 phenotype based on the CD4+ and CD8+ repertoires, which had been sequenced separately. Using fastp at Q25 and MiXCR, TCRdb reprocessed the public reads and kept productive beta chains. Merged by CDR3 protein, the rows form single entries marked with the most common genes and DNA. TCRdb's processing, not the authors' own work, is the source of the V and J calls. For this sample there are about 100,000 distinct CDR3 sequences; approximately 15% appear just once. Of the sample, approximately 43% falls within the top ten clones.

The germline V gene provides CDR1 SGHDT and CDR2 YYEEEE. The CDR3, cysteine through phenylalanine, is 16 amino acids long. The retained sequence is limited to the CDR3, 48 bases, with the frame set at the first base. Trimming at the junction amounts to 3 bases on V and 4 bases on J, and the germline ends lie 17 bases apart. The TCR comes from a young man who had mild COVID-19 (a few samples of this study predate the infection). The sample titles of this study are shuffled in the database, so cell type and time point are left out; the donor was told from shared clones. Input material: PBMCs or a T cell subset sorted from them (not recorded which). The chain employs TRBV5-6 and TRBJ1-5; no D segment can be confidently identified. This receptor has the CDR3 CASSSRASPGNQPQHF. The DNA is TGTGCCAGCAGCTCAAGGGCCTCCCCAGGTAATCAGCCCCAGCATTTT. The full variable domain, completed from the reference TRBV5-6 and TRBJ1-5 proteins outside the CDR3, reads DAGVTQSPTHLIKTRGQQVTLRCSPKSGHDTVSWYQQALGQGPQFIFQYYEEEERQRGNFPDRFSGHQFPNYSSELNVNALLLGDSALYLCASSSRASPGNQPQHFGDGTRLSIL.